This TCR beta chain came from a study of blood T cells in healthy people across ages. This CDR3 region has 11 residues. Between the trimmed V and J ends, which lost 5 bases and 7 bases, there was a span of 8 bases. CDR1 SEHNR and CDR2 FQNEAQ come from the germline V gene (reference sequence). Extraction of total RNA produced a minimum of 6 micrograms from each sample. The use of a sample-barcoded 5' primer and a J-beta primer mix characterized a second PCR of roughly 6 to 11 cycles. Each cDNA molecule was tagged by a template-switch adaptor with 12 random nucleotides. In TCRdb, the 5' RACE reads were re-called with MiXCR into one record per CDR3 protein. The sample has nearly 800,000 distinct CDR3 sequences, around 25% seen once. These data are also associated with another study on T cells of mothers and their children. Per that paper: Donors were a few healthy Caucasian mothers and their six children. About 2.8 million TCR beta reads per child versus over 8 million per mother.

The sequenced sample consisted of blood. The chain combines TRBV7-9 with TRBJ1-2, with D perhaps TRBD1 (6 bases). This clonotype originated in a boy under 18 in good health. The DNA of the CDR3 is TGTGCCAGCAGCACAGGGAGTGGCTACACCTTC. It is translated as CASSTGSGYTF.